Listed here are 24 T cell receptor beta chains from one sample, sequenced in a study of immune evolution from preneoplasia to lung adenocarcinoma (dated by TCRdb to the early 2020s). The library was prepared using the immunoSEQ multiplex PCR assay. As stored in TCRdb, this immuneACCESS dataset retains in-frame rearrangements with V and J assigned. A fraction of the clones does not appear; measured against another copy, unresolved V genes explain less than half of the discrepancy, and the remainder lacks a known reason. The sample table shows 8,000 to 9,500 clones, and more than 70% are seen once. The top ten hold around 8% of the sample. The specimen was FFPE adjacent normal lung tissue. These receptors originate from a person aged 55-80 years with lung adenocarcinoma.

The chain couples TRBV28 to TRBJ2-3; 9 bases agree with TRBD2. Looked up from germline, CDR1 is MDHEN and CDR2 is SYDVKM. V dropped 0 bases and J dropped 4; count of bases not matched to a gene: 2. The CDR3 has 15 residues. The CDR3 loop reads CASSLWSGRSDTQYF. The CDR3 region has the DNA TGTGCCAGCAGTTTATGGAGCGGGAGGTCAGATACGCAGTATTTT. The variable domain in full, with the rest retrieved from reference TRBV28 and TRBJ2-3, is DVKVTQSSRYLVKRTGEKVFLECVQDMDHENMFWYRQDPGLGLRLIYFSYDVKMKEKGDIPEGYSVSREKKERFSLILESASTNQTSMYLCASSLWSGRSDTQYFGPGTRLTVL.

This rearrangement joins TRBV14 to TRBJ1-2, with D unresolved. This CDR3 is 13 amino acids long. Deletions cut 0 bases from V and 6 bases from J, with 8 bases between. Germline V gene sequence: CDR1 SGHDN, CDR2 FVKESK. This chain's CDR3 is CASSQDNGDGYTF. CDR3 nucleotides: TGTGCCAGCAGCCAAGATAACGGGGATGGCTACACCTTC.

The gene calls are TRBV29-1 and TRBJ2-7; the D is unclear. The CDR3 spans 12 residues. V was pared by 7 bases and J by 2 bases, with 12 bases between. The V gene's germline CDR1 is SQVTM and CDR2 ANQGSEA. The DNA for the CDR3 is TGCAGCGCAAAAGGGAATGCCTACGAGCAGTACTTC. This gives the protein CSAKGNAYEQYF.

This clone is large within its sample. The rearrangement joins TRBV7-9 to TRBJ2-7; tentatively, D is TRBD1 (5 bases). V was pared by 3 bases and J by 3 bases, with 9 bases between. The germline V gene has CDR1 SEHNR and CDR2 FQNEAQ (reference sequence). The CDR3 spans 13 residues. CDR3 in amino acids: CASSFNQGYEQYF. CDR3 DNA: TGTGCCAGCAGCTTTAACCAGGGCTACGAGCAGTACTTC.

This clone has more than one count but fewer than ten. The V gene is TRBV5-1, the J gene TRBJ2-3; 7 bases are shared with TRBD2. Germline loops: CDR1 SGHRS, CDR2 YFSETQ. V dropped 3 bases and J dropped 2; count of bases not matched to a gene: 3. The length of the CDR3 is 14 residues. CDR3 bases: TGCGCCAGCAGCTGGGGGGGGTCCACAGATACGCAGTATTTT. This encodes CASSWGGSTDTQYF.

A remark on this clone: One end of the junction is discordant with germline, which a read error may explain. This chain links TRBV7-9 with TRBJ1-2; 7 positions agree with TRBD1. The CDR3 is 16 residues long. Per the germline V gene, CDR1 is SEHNR and CDR2 is FQNEAQ (reference sequence). CDR3 amino acids: CASSFWQGQSNYGYTF. CDR3 DNA: TGTGCCAGCAGCTTTTGGCAGGGACAGTCTAATTATGGCTACACCTTC.

The chain joins TRBV28 to TRBJ1-2, with TRBD1 identical over 7 bases. This CDR3 spans 13 amino acids. Trimming removed 3 bases from V and 4 bases from J; junction bases left unmatched: 2. The germline gives CDR1 MDHEN, CDR2 SYDVKM. CDR3 amino acids: CASSLGTVYGYTF. The DNA for the CDR3 is TGTGCCAGCAGTTTGGGGACAGTCTATGGCTACACCTTC.

This clone was observed a single time. The J gene is TRBJ2-1, the V gene TRBV2, with no clear D. This CDR3 contains 13 residues. Germline V gene lookup returns CDR1 SNHLY and CDR2 FYNNEI. V shed 7 bases and J shed 7 bases, with 14 bases lying between them. The CDR3 loop reads CASTPLSGNEQFF. The CDR3 bases are TGTGCCAGCACTCCACTCTCCGGAAATGAGCAGTTCTTC.

The J gene is TRBJ2-5, the V gene TRBV5-6; D is possibly TRBD1 or TRBD2 (6 bases each). From germline, CDR1 is SGHDT and CDR2 YYEEEE. The length of the CDR3 is 17 residues. V dropped 0 bases and J dropped 3 bases, with 18 bases sitting between them. The CDR3 DNA follows: TGTGCCAGCAGCTTGGGAATAGGGGGGCTTGTAAAAGAGACCCAGTACTTC. It codes for CASSLGIGGLVKETQYF.

The chain combines TRBV15 with TRBJ1-1; possibly TRBD1 for D (6 bases). With 1 base removed from V and 10 bases from J, the gap between germline ends came to 13 bases. Germline CDR1 is LNHNV and CDR2 is YYDKDF (reference sequence). The CDR3 has 13 amino acids. The CDR3 bases are TGTGCCACCAGCAGAGGAGGGGGGCTCTCAGCTTTCTTT. The encoded protein is CATSRGGGLSAFF.

By sample fraction, this clone is large. J is TRBJ1-1 and V is TRBV27; the D gene is possibly TRBD1 (5 bases). The CDR3 runs to 14 residues. The V and J ends lost 3 bases and 2 bases respectively, with 10 bases between them. The germline gives CDR1 MNHEY, CDR2 SMNVEV (reference sequence). The DNA for the CDR3 is TGTGCCAGCAGTTTCGGAGGGACTAACACTGAAGCTTTCTTT. Amino acid sequence: CASSFGGTNTEAFF.

V gene TRBV6-1 combines with J gene TRBJ1-1; the D is unclear. The CDR3 contains 11 residues. Trimming shortened V by 2 bases and J by 7 bases, and 5 bases separated the two germline ends. The germline V gene encodes CDR1 MNHNS and CDR2 SASEGT. Here the CDR3 reads CASSEQIEAFF. CDR3 in DNA: TGTGCCAGCAGTGAACAAATTGAAGCTTTCTTT.

The chain employs TRBV10-2 and TRBJ1-6, with 7 bases fitting TRBD1. The ends lost 2 bases at V and 10 bases at J; junction bases unmatched: 5. Germline lookup yields CDR1 WSHSY and CDR2 SAAADI. This CDR3 spans 14 amino acids. The CDR3 here is CASSEVDRESPLHF. The CDR3 DNA reads TGCGCCAGCAGTGAGGTCGACAGGGAATCACCCCTCCACTTT.

The chain recombines TRBV10-1 with TRBJ2-3; tentatively, D is TRBD1 or TRBD2 (5 bases each). CDR1 and CDR2 (germline): WNHNN, SYGVQD (reference sequence). V was shortened by 0 bases and J by 4 bases, with 5 bases between the two germline ends. The CDR3 has 13 amino acids. The chain's CDR3 is CASSESGADTQYF. The CDR3 nucleotides read TGCGCCAGCAGTGAGTCGGGGGCAGATACGCAGTATTTT.

The V and J genes are TRBV28 and TRBJ2-7; 7 nucleotides agree with TRBD1. After removal of 5 bases from V and 0 bases from J, the junction contained 10 bases not matched to a gene. CDR3 size: 16 residues. Germline assignment: CDR1 MDHEN and CDR2 SYDVKM. CDR3 region: CASSVDIGGSSYEQYF. DNA of the CDR3: TGTGCCAGCAGTGTTGACATAGGGGGCAGCTCCTACGAGCAGTACTTC.

The rearrangement links TRBV4-1 to TRBJ1-5, with D maybe TRBD1 (5 bases). The CDR3 length is 15 residues. V lost 4 bases to trimming and J lost 0 bases, with 10 bases between them. The germline V gene has CDR1 MGHRA and CDR2 YSYEKL. The CDR3 DNA reads TGCGCCAGCAGCCCGAGCGGGGGTAGCAATCAGCCCCAGCATTTT. It translates to CASSPSGGSNQPQHF.

This chain joins TRBV9 and TRBJ2-5, with 9 bases identical to TRBD1. CDR1 and CDR2 from the germline V gene are SGDLS and YYNGEE. Trimming at V came to 0 bases and at J to 7 bases, leaving 7 bases not matched to a gene. The CDR3 is 15 amino acids. The chain's CDR3 is CASSVGGTGLGTQYF. CDR3 bases: TGTGCCAGCAGCGTAGGAGGGACAGGGTTGGGGACCCAGTACTTC.

The CDR3 is CASSSSGEYSGNTIYF. The CDR3 bases are TGTGCCAGCAGTTCGTCAGGGGAATATTCTGGAAACACCATATATTTT. This chain uses TRBV28 with TRBJ1-3; TRBD1 is a possible D gene (6 bases). This CDR3 is 16 amino acids long. The germline V and J ends were trimmed by 4 bases and 1 base, with 14 bases remaining between them. CDR1 is MDHEN and CDR2 is SYDVKM in the germline V gene.

The chain combines TRBV9 with TRBJ2-1, with D possibly TRBD2 on 5 matching bases. Germline V gives CDR1 SGDLS, CDR2 YYNGEE. V lost 10 bases to trimming and J lost 9 bases, with 20 bases between them. The CDR3 sequence is 13 residues long. The CDR3 DNA reads TGTGCCGGACCGTTAGGACGGACTTCTGAGCAGTTCTTC. Amino acids: CAGPLGRTSEQFF.

This chain connects TRBV30 to TRBJ2-2; the match to TRBD1 covers 9 bases. This CDR3 region has 19 residues. V lost 7 bases to trimming and J lost 0 bases; unmatched junction nucleotides: 18. Germline CDR1 is GTSNPN and CDR2 is SVGIG (reference sequence). For the CDR3, the DNA is TGTGCCTTGGTGCCCGGGACAGGGCTATCTTTAGCGAACACCGGGGAGCTGTTTTTT. It codes for CALVPGTGLSLANTGELFF.

The chain has TRBV9 and TRBJ2-7; 11 nucleotides line up with TRBD1. The CDR3 contains 15 residues. The V gene end was trimmed by 3 bases and the J gene end by 2 bases; junction bases not matched to a gene: 4. The germline gives CDR1 SGDLS, CDR2 YYNGEE. This CDR3 reads CASSAGQGAAYEQYF. The CDR3 nucleotides read TGTGCCAGCAGCGCCGGACAGGGGGCCGCCTACGAGCAGTACTTC.

The rearrangement joins TRBV18 to TRBJ2-7; no definite D call. This CDR3 has 14 amino acids. Germline V gene lookup returns CDR1 KGHSH and CDR2 LQKENI. Trimming shortened V by 0 bases and J by 2 bases, and 8 bases separated the two germline ends. CDR3 sequence (DNA): TGTGCCAGCTCACCACCGGTCCAAACCTACGAGCAGTACTTC. It codes for CASSPPVQTYEQYF.

V is TRBV11-1 and J is TRBJ2-7, with TRBD1 matching over 7 bases. Germline V lookup: CDR1 SGHAT, CDR2 FQDESV (reference sequence). V was clipped by 1 base and J by 2 bases; unmatched bases: 5. This CDR3 is built from 15 residues. CDR3: CASSLEGTDPYEQYF. CDR3 sequence (DNA): TGTGCCAGCAGCTTAGAAGGGACAGACCCCTACGAGCAGTACTTC.

This chain connects TRBV18 to TRBJ2-7, with a possible D match to TRBD2 (6 bases). The CDR3 is 14 amino acids. V was trimmed by 2 bases and J by 0 bases, leaving 8 bases between them. Germline V gene data show CDR1 as KGHSH and CDR2 as LQKENI. CDR3 bases: TGTGCCAGCTCACCAGGGGGGAGCTCCTACGAGCAGTACTTC. This codes for CASSPGGSSYEQYF.